A selection of T cell receptor beta chains follows, all from one sample in a study of blood T cell repertoires in COVID-19. Using immunoSEQ multiplex PCR, the repertoire was profiled, and TCRdb retains in-frame clones only, with some absent. The data hold about 240,000 clones, with about 86% observed a single time. The sample comprised peripheral blood. The origin of the receptors is an elderly woman with acute or convalescent COVID-19. Both conserved end residues are part of each CDR3. Each record gives: clone size, J gene, D gene, V gene, CDR3 protein, CDR3 DNA. A D gene is named only where the DNA matches it firmly. Size is stated for part of the rows, as once, few or many counts, or as a class when the clone is expanded.

few	TRBJ1-5	TRBD1	TRBV19	CASSILRAGGGNQPQHF	TGTGCCAGTAGTATCCTTAGAGCAGGGGGAGGCAATCAGCCCCAGCATTTT
.	TRBJ1-5	.	TRBV9	CASSVAPNQPQHF	TGTGCCAGCAGCGTAGCCCCAAATCAGCCCCAGCATTTT
once	TRBJ1-2	.	TRBV7-9	CASSLDSVANGYTF	TGTGCCAGCAGCTTAGACTCGGTCGCCAATGGCTACACCTTC
.	TRBJ2-1	.	TRBV12-3/TRBV12-4	CASSLNYYNEQFF	TGTGCCAGCAGTTTAAACTACTACAATGAGCAGTTCTTC
.	TRBJ1-2	TRBD1	TRBV6-1	CASSDWGKRTGATNYGYTF	TGTGCCAGCAGTGATTGGGGCAAGAGGACAGGGGCGACAAACTATGGCTACACCTTC
.	TRBJ2-7	.	TRBV7-7	CASSRGLFYEQYF	TGTGCTAGCAGCAGGGGATTGTTCTACGAGCAGTACTTC
.	TRBJ2-5	.	TRBV4-1	CASSQGRGGSNGETQYF	TGCGCCAGCAGCCAAGGGAGGGGGGGGTCCAACGGAGAGACCCAGTACTTC
.	TRBJ1-3	.	TRBV3-1/TRBV3-2	CASSQETAGRRNTIYF	TGTGCCAGCAGCCAAGAGACAGCGGGAAGGAGAAACACCATATATTTT
.	TRBJ1-4	TRBD1	TRBV30	CAWSREWDRGGKNEKLFF	TGTGCCTGGAGTAGGGAATGGGACAGGGGAGGGAAGAATGAAAAACTGTTTTTT
.	TRBJ1-3	TRBD1	TRBV5-1	CASSPFGGGARGNTIYF	TGCGCCAGCAGCCCATTCGGAGGGGGCGCGAGAGGAAACACCATATATTTT
.	TRBJ2-1	TRBD2	TRBV4-2	CASSQDRGEREQFF	TGTGCCAGCAGCCAAGATCGGGGGGAGCGTGAGCAGTTCTTC
few	TRBJ1-1	.	TRBV5-1	CASRKQVGTEAFF	TGCGCCAGCCGCAAACAGGTGGGCACTGAAGCTTTCTTT
.	TRBJ1-2	.	TRBV10-1	CASTLSGGYTF	TGCGCCAGCACCCTCTCTGGCGGCTACACCTTC
.	TRBJ2-1	TRBD2	TRBV18	CASSPSGGPPIYNEQFF	TGTGCCAGCTCACCCAGCGGGGGGCCGCCCATCTACAATGAGCAGTTCTTC
.	TRBJ1-2	.	TRBV19	CASSEQGAYGYTF	TGTGCCAGTAGTGAACAGGGCGCCTATGGCTACACCTTC
once	TRBJ2-2	.	TRBV4-1	CASSQGDMNTGELFF	TGCGCCAGCAGCCAGGGCGACATGAACACCGGGGAGCTGTTTTTT
.	TRBJ1-6	TRBD1	TRBV5-1	CASSLTGDSPLHF	TGCGCCAGCAGCTTAACAGGGGATTCACCCCTCCACTTT
.	TRBJ2-1	TRBD2	TRBV6-2/TRBV6-3	CASSYSTSGGIAEQFF	TGTGCCAGCAGTTACTCGACTAGCGGGGGGATCGCCGAGCAGTTCTTC
.	TRBJ1-5	.	TRBV19	CASSIDQRLGGLNQPQHF	TGTGCCAGTAGTATAGATCAGAGGCTTGGCGGATTAAATCAGCCCCAGCATTTT
.	TRBJ1-4	TRBD1	TRBV15	CATSRAPGQGKREKLFF	TGTGCCACCAGCAGAGCTCCGGGACAGGGGAAACGGGAAAAACTGTTTTTT
.	TRBJ1-1	.	TRBV5-6	CASSLDPGVNTEAFF	TGTGCCAGCAGCTTGGATCCGGGGGTGAACACTGAAGCTTTCTTT
.	TRBJ2-3	TRBD1	TRBV24-1	CATSDLRQGAGDTQYF	TGTGCCACCAGTGATTTGCGACAGGGGGCTGGAGATACGCAGTATTTT
.	TRBJ2-7	TRBD1	TRBV7-9	CASSLPQGDYEQYF	TGTGCCAGCAGCTTGCCGCAGGGGGACTACGAGCAGTACTTC
once	TRBJ2-3	TRBD1	TRBV5-1	CASEGQGRDTQYF	TGCGCCAGCGAGGGACAGGGGCGAGATACGCAGTATTTT
.	TRBJ1-1	TRBD1	TRBV29-1	CSVWVTGGNTEAFF	TGCAGCGTTTGGGTAACAGGGGGCAACACTGAAGCTTTCTTT
.	TRBJ1-1	.	TRBV2	CASSSTPANTEAFF	TGTGCCAGCAGTTCCACACCCGCGAACACTGAAGCTTTCTTT
once	TRBJ2-2	.	TRBV7-3	CASSSMAGGVSGELFF	TGTGCCAGCAGCTCCATGGCCGGGGGAGTCTCCGGGGAGCTGTTTTTT
once	TRBJ1-6	.	TRBV19	CASSASRQGEYSPLHF	TGTGCCAGTAGTGCCTCTCGCCAGGGCGAGTACTCACCCCTCCACTTT
.	TRBJ1-5	TRBD1	TRBV27	CASSLSGRGLPDQPQHF	TGTGCCAGCAGTTTATCGGGCAGGGGGCTCCCGGATCAGCCCCAGCATTTT
.	TRBJ1-1	TRBD1	TRBV11-3	CASSLVEQGASVNTEAFF	TGTGCCAGCAGCTTAGTAGAACAGGGGGCTTCGGTGAACACTGAAGCTTTCTTT
.	TRBJ1-2	.	TRBV11-2	CASSLNSNYGYTF	TGTGCCAGCAGCTTGAACAGTAACTATGGCTACACCTTC
.	TRBJ2-2	.	TRBV24-1	CATSGRGRTGELFF	TGTGCCACCAGTGGCCGGGGAAGGACCGGGGAGCTGTTTTTT
.	TRBJ2-2	.	TRBV9	CASSALINTGELFF	TGTGCCAGCAGCGCCCTTATTAACACCGGGGAGCTGTTTTTT
few	TRBJ1-6	TRBD1	TRBV19	CASSATGGQSPLHF	TGTGCCAGTAGTGCCACAGGGGGTCAATCACCCCTCCACTTT
few	TRBJ1-2	TRBD1	TRBV28	CASSLGQLKYTF	TGTGCCAGCAGTTTGGGACAGCTTAAGTACACCTTC
.	TRBJ2-1	TRBD2	TRBV9	CASSVAHLAGGNNEQFF	TGTGCCAGCAGCGTAGCCCACTTAGCGGGGGGGAACAATGAGCAGTTCTTC
.	TRBJ1-1	TRBD1	TRBV3-1/TRBV3-2	CASSQVGGQGEAFF	TGTGCCAGCAGTCAAGTTGGCGGACAGGGCGAAGCTTTCTTT
.	TRBJ1-5	.	TRBV19	CASRRAGVVQPQHF	TGTGCCAGTAGGAGGGCGGGGGTGGTTCAGCCCCAGCATTTT
.	TRBJ2-2	.	TRBV6-5	CASSYGAGAGELFF	TGTGCCAGCAGTTACGGAGCAGGGGCGGGGGAGCTGTTTTTT
.	TRBJ1-1	.	TRBV18	CASSPDIVNTEAFF	TGTGCCAGCTCACCAGACATCGTCAACACTGAAGCTTTCTTT
.	TRBJ1-5	.	TRBV6-2/TRBV6-3	CASSPGTKLWKPQHF	TGTGCCAGCAGTCCGGGGACAAAACTTTGGAAGCCCCAGCATTTT
.	TRBJ1-1	.	TRBV3-1/TRBV3-2	CASSPRTLESVAFF	TGTGCCAGCAGCCCTCGAACCCTCGAATCAGTAGCTTTCTTT